This TCR beta chain derives from a study of PD-1 blockade in mismatch repair-deficient tumors. The CDR3 totals 13 residues. Germline values: CDR1 SGHTA, CDR2 FQGTGA. V was trimmed by 5 bases and J by 6 bases, leaving 11 bases between them. TCRdb keeps only in-frame clones here, not all; method: immunoSEQ multiplex PCR. The table shows some 14,000 clones, with approximately 90% occurring only once. Described time point: identical roughly 10-day culture without peptide (control). Each of several ELISpot-reactive candidate peptides was used for roughly 11-day stimulation. Details on this clone: What it binds is unknown.

The V call is TRBV7-3, the J call TRBJ1-5; D is undetermined. This sample comprised cells cultured in vitro, obtained from a patient treated with pembrolizumab. This clonotype was obtained from an adult with mismatch repair-deficient cancer. CDR3 in DNA: TGTGCCAGCAGCCAAGGGTATTCTCAGCCCCAGCATTTT. This codes for CASSQGYSQPQHF.